The next 22 T cell receptor beta chains were all read from a single sample in a study of patients and donors after allogeneic stem cell transplantation. MiXCR, applied by TCRdb to the RT-PCR reads, yields one record per CDR3 protein. The sample includes roughly 880,000 distinct CDR3 sequences, more than 15% seen only once; the top ten take roughly 6.4%. The specimen sequenced was blood, either unsorted or a sorted T cell fraction (not recorded which). The receptors originated from a human donor who was either an allogeneic HSCT recipient or a stem cell or donor lymphocyte infusion donor (not recorded which). It is not recorded whose cells these are; they may come from a transplant donor.

A few counts support this clonotype. The V gene is TRBV29-1, the J gene TRBJ2-7; possible D gene TRBD1, 6 bases. Between the trimmed V and J ends, which lost 2 bases and 1 base, there was a span of 9 bases. The germline gives CDR1 SQVTM, CDR2 ANQGSEA. CDR3 size: 13 residues. For the CDR3, the DNA is TGCAGCGTTGAATCAGGGGAATCCTACGAGCAGTACTTC. This codes for CSVESGESYEQYF.

This clonotype was counted only a few times. The V and J genes are TRBV29-1 and TRBJ1-4; a possible D gene is TRBD1 (6 bases). The germline CDR1 and CDR2 sequences are SQVTM and ANQGSEA. There are 15 residues in the CDR3. Trimming stripped 3 bases from V and 7 bases from J, with 18 bases between. The CDR3 loop reads CSVDPGGAGREKLFF. The CDR3 region has the DNA TGCAGCGTTGATCCTGGGGGGGCGGGGCGTGAAAAACTGTTTTTT.

This clonotype was counted at least ten times. The chain is built from TRBV12-3 or TRBV12-4 and TRBJ1-4; no clear D. V lost 8 bases, J lost 1 base, and 8 bases lay in between. The CDR3 runs to 13 residues. The CDR3 region is CASRARTNEKLFF. The DNA for the CDR3 is TGTGCCAGCCGGGCGAGAACTAATGAAAAACTGTTTTTT.

This clonotype is a singleton in its sample. This rearrangement joins TRBV7-2 to TRBJ1-4, with D uncertain. Trimming pared 5 bases from V and 7 bases from J, leaving 14 bases between. The length of the CDR3 is 14 residues. The germline gives CDR1 SGHTA, CDR2 FQGNSA. CDR3 region: CASSLYYRGEKLFF. In DNA, the CDR3 is TGTGCCAGCAGCCTTTACTATCGGGGTGAAAAACTGTTTTTT.

This clonotype was seen at least ten times. The J gene is TRBJ2-7, the V gene TRBV9; D gene unclear. The V gene's germline CDR1 is SGDLS and CDR2 YYNGEE. The CDR3 totals 14 residues. The ends were cut back, 0 bases at V and 6 bases at J, with 13 bases in the middle. The CDR3 sequence is CASSVGQVGIEQYF. CDR3 DNA: TGTGCCAGCAGCGTAGGTCAGGTAGGAATCGAGCAGTACTTC.

In its sample, this clonotype was seen many times. V and J are TRBV6-5 and TRBJ1-1; D gene unclear. In germline, CDR1 is MNHEY, CDR2 SVGAGI. This CDR3 contains 13 residues. The V end was cut by 2 bases, the J end by 2 bases, with 6 bases between. This CDR3 is CASSYGQNTEAFF. As DNA, the CDR3 is TGTGCCAGCAGTTACGGGCAAAACACTGAAGCTTTCTTT.

The chain is built from TRBV18 and TRBJ1-1; D is unresolved. Trimming took off 3 bases at V and 4 bases at J, with 15 bases between the two ends. Germline assignment: CDR1 KGHSH and CDR2 LQKENI. The CDR3 has 15 residues. CDR3 nucleotides: TGTGCCAGCTCACCCAAATCAGGAACGGGCACTGAAGCTTTCTTT. Its translation is CASSPKSGTGTEAFF. Looking up the rest from reference TRBV18 and TRBJ1-1 gives the full variable domain: NAGVMQNPRHLVRRRGQEARLRCSPMKGHSHVYWYRQLPEEGLKFMVYLQKENIIDESGMPKERFSAEFPKEGPSILRIQQVVRGDSAAYFCASSPKSGTGTEAFFGQGTRLTVV.

The rearrangement links TRBV20-1 to TRBJ1-1; D is uncertain. The CDR3 is 12 amino acids. V was shortened by 3 bases and J by 6 bases, with 11 bases between the two germline ends. The germline V gene encodes CDR1 DFQATT and CDR2 SNEGSKA (reference sequence). CDR3 sequence: CSASFLLAEAFF. The CDR3 bases are TGCAGTGCTAGTTTCTTGTTGGCTGAAGCTTTCTTT.

This clonotype was observed at least ten times. The chain links TRBV12-3 or TRBV12-4 to TRBJ2-5, with a tentative D call TRBD1 (5 bases). Trimming removed 5 bases at V and 4 bases at J, with 11 bases between. This CDR3 has 13 residues. The CDR3 coding sequence is TGTGCCAGCAGTACGACAGTCGGAGAGACCCAGTACTTC. Protein product: CASSTTVGETQYF.

The J gene is TRBJ2-7, the V gene TRBV10-3, with 14 bases identical to TRBD2. This CDR3 has 13 residues. Germline V lookup: CDR1 ENHRY, CDR2 SYGVKD. V lost 6 bases and J lost 6; bases outside the gene matches: 1. CDR3 DNA sequence: TGTGCCATCAGGACTAGCGGGAGGGGCGAGCAGTACTTC. Its translation: CAIRTSGRGEQYF.

The V call is TRBV12-3 or TRBV12-4, the J call TRBJ2-7, with 11 positions matching TRBD2. The CDR3 consists of 14 residues. With 8 bases clipped from V and 6 bases from J, the junction kept 9 bases outside the gene matches. The CDR3 spells CASATSGRLSEQYF. In nucleotides, the CDR3 is TGTGCCAGCGCAACTAGCGGGAGATTAAGCGAGCAGTACTTC.

The table lists this clonotype with a few counts. V is TRBV28 and J is TRBJ1-6; maybe TRBD1 (5 bases). The CDR3 is 15 amino acids. From germline, CDR1 is MDHEN and CDR2 SYDVKM. The V gene lost 10 bases and the J gene lost 0 bases, with 13 bases spanning the gap. This chain's CDR3 is CATADRSSYNSPLHF. In DNA, the CDR3 is TGTGCCACCGCAGACAGAAGCTCCTATAATTCACCCCTCCACTTT. The full variable domain, with the rest looked up from reference TRBV28 and TRBJ1-6, is DVKVTQSSRYLVKRTGEKVFLECVQDMDHENMFWYRQDPGLGLRLIYFSYDVKMKEKGDIPEGYSVSREKKERFSLILESASTNQTSMYLCATADRSSYNSPLHFGNGTRLTVT.

This clonotype was picked up a small number of times. The rearrangement links TRBV20-1 to TRBJ2-5; 9 nucleotides align to TRBD2. The CDR3 covers 14 residues. After removal of 5 bases from V and 5 bases from J, the junction contained 9 bases not matched to a gene. CDR1 is DFQATT and CDR2 is SNEGSKA in the germline V gene (reference sequence). The CDR3 region has the DNA TGCAGTGCTGGGGTAGCGGGGGTGAAGGAGACCCAGTACTTC. Protein: CSAGVAGVKETQYF.

The chain has TRBV5-1 and TRBJ2-2; 7 bases are a match to TRBD2. The CDR3 covers 15 residues. Germline V lookup: CDR1 SGHRS, CDR2 YFSETQ. The trim removed 2 bases at V and 4 bases at J, leaving 5 bases unmatched. CDR3 in amino acids: CASSFEGRGTGELFF. The CDR3 region has the DNA TGCGCCAGCAGCTTCGAGGGGAGGGGCACCGGGGAGCTGTTTTTT.

This clonotype has only a few counts. The chain links TRBV7-9 to TRBJ2-2; D may be TRBD1 or TRBD2 (5 bases each). Germline CDR1 SEHNR, CDR2 FQNEAQ (reference sequence). Trimming cost V 5 bases and J 0 bases, with 16 bases left between them. The length of the CDR3 is 17 residues. CDR3 region: CASSVQGRGANTGELFF. The CDR3 DNA is TGTGCCAGCAGCGTACAAGGACGGGGCGCGAACACCGGGGAGCTGTTTTTT.

V gene TRBV24-1 combines with J gene TRBJ1-1; tentative D call: TRBD1 (6 bases). The germline V and J ends were trimmed by 4 bases and 3 bases, with 14 bases remaining between them. The germline V gene has CDR1 KGHDR and CDR2 SFDVKD. This CDR3 spans 15 amino acids. This CDR3 reads CATSDGGLGDTEAFF. DNA for the CDR3: TGTGCCACCAGTGACGGGGGGCTAGGGGACACTGAAGCTTTCTTT.

The rearrangement joins TRBV11-2 to TRBJ2-2; 15 positions match TRBD2. Trimming removed 3 bases from V and 4 bases from J; junction bases left unmatched: 9. Germline V lookup: CDR1 SGHAT, CDR2 FQNNGV. The CDR3 length is 19 residues. CDR3 nucleotides: TGTGCCAGCAGCTTGGCTGGACTAGCGGGAGGGCCGGGCACCGGGGAGCTGTTTTTT. Its protein product is CASSLAGLAGGPGTGELFF.

V and J are TRBV12-3 or TRBV12-4 and TRBJ1-6; 9 nucleotides match TRBD1. The CDR3 is 15 amino acids. Trimming removed 6 bases from V and 5 bases from J; junction bases left unmatched: 5. CDR3 amino acids: CASSQRTGDNSPLHF. The CDR3 nucleotides are TGTGCCAGCAGCCAAAGGACAGGGGATAATTCACCCCTCCACTTT.

This chain uses TRBV12-3 or TRBV12-4 with TRBJ2-7; no definite D call. Trimming removed 5 bases from V and 9 bases from J, with 11 bases in between. CDR3 length equals 11 residues. The CDR3 spells CASSPGNPQYF. The CDR3 DNA reads TGTGCCAGCAGTCCTGGGAACCCGCAGTACTTC.

This rearrangement joins TRBV6-5 to TRBJ2-1; D not resolved. The CDR3 extends over 12 amino acids. Germline V CDR1 and CDR2: MNHEY, SVGAGI. V lost 6 bases and J lost 8, with 11 bases in between. Here the CDR3 reads CASRKPTDEQFF. The CDR3 bases are TGTGCCAGCAGGAAACCTACCGATGAGCAGTTCTTC.

The chain is built from TRBV20-1 and TRBJ2-1; D ambiguous. This CDR3 contains 12 residues. Trimming removed 6 bases from V and 0 bases from J, with 6 bases in between. In germline, CDR1 is DFQATT, CDR2 SNEGSKA (reference sequence). The CDR3 bases are TGCAGTGCGCGAGCCTCCTACAATGAGCAGTTCTTC. Translating gives CSARASYNEQFF.

This clonotype appeared a few times. As DNA, the CDR3 is TGCGCCAGCAGCCAAGACCTTTGGGGGATGAACGGCTACACCTTC. Protein product: CASSQDLWGMNGYTF. The chain joins TRBV4-1 to TRBJ1-2, with D possibly matching TRBD1 (5 bases). CDR3 length equals 15 residues. V was trimmed by 0 bases and J by 8 bases, leaving 16 bases between them. The germline gives CDR1 MGHRA, CDR2 YSYEKL.